This T cell receptor beta chain was documented in a study of blood T cell repertoires in COVID-19. About the study: Some COVID-19 samples were acute and others convalescent; all came from the United States, Italy and Spain. T cells, B-cell-depleted T cells, or PBMCs supplied cDNA or gDNA.

The V and J ends lost 3 bases and 0 bases respectively, with 12 bases between them. There are 15 residues in the CDR3. From germline, CDR1 is MGHRA and CDR2 YSYEKL. Only a few counts were recorded for this clone. Original processing notes: Scientists estimated how many nucleated cells there were by amplifying reference gene primers. This table comes from immunoSEQ multiplex PCR, and its TCRdb copy is limited to in-frame clones, with some not included. D and trimming were read from the DNA, whereas the V and J calls and clone size are those reported in that table. The data hold 200,000 or so clones, with over 60% observed a single time.

This chain joins TRBV4-1 and TRBJ2-7; weak D call: TRBD1 (5 bases). The sequence was collected from a woman aged 70-85 years with acute or convalescent COVID-19. The sample taken for sequencing was peripheral blood. CDR3 loop: CASSHRGGSSYEQYF. The CDR3, as DNA: TGCGCCAGCAGCCATAGGGGTGGTAGCTCCTACGAGCAGTACTTC.